The rows below give T cell receptor beta chains drawn from one sample of a study of radiation and T cells in renal cell carcinoma. Method: immunoSEQ multiplex PCR; TCRdb's copy keeps in-frame clones and lacks some. Counted here are approximately 120,000 clones, roughly four fifths occurring once; the ten biggest clones make up approximately 5%. The specimen was blood, collected from a patient whose treatment included radiotherapy and nephrectomy. The receptor set was obtained from a man aged 50 to 59 with renal cell carcinoma. Each CDR3 is given with its conserved first and last residue. A D gene is named only where the DNA matches it firmly. Clone size is given for some rows only: seen once, a few or many times, or a class if the clone is expanded.

v_call	clone_size	j_call	d_call	cdr3_nt	cdr3_aa
TRBV30	NA	TRBJ2-5	TRBD1	TGTGCCTGGAGTGTAAATATGGACGTAGGGACAGAGGCAAGATGGACCCAGTACTTC	CAWSVNMDVGTEARWTQYF
TRBV13	NA	TRBJ1-1	NA	TGTGCCAGCAGCTTAGGTGGCAGCGGGAACACTGAAGCTTTCTTT	CASSLGGSGNTEAFF
TRBV23-1	NA	TRBJ1-1	NA	TGCGCCAGCAGTCAAAAGAACGGCTCCAGCTCATCCCCTGAAGCTTTCTTT	CASSQKNGSSSSPEAFF
TRBV9	NA	TRBJ2-1	TRBD2	TGTGCCAGCAGCGTAGGGGTAGCGGGAGGGGTGAGTGAGCAGTTCTTC	CASSVGVAGGVSEQFF
TRBV5-1	NA	TRBJ2-2	NA	TGCGCCAGCAGTACCGGGACGAGCTCTATCGCGAACACCGGGGAGCTGTTTTTT	CASSTGTSSIANTGELFF
TRBV2	NA	TRBJ2-7	TRBD2	TGTGCCGGGAGATTTACTAGCGGGGGCTACGAGCAGTACTTC	CAGRFTSGGYEQYF
TRBV7-9	NA	TRBJ2-7	TRBD1	TGTGCCAGCAGCTTAGGGGTGACAGGGAACTACGAGCAGTACTTC	CASSLGVTGNYEQYF
TRBV18	NA	TRBJ2-3	TRBD1	TGTGCCAGCTCACCGCGAGACAGGGGGACAGATACGCAGTATTTT	CASSPRDRGTDTQYF
TRBV6-6	NA	TRBJ2-3	TRBD1	TGTGCCAGCAACCTAATGCGGGGACAGGGGGCAGATACGCAGTATTTT	CASNLMRGQGADTQYF
TRBV15	few	TRBJ1-2	NA	TGTGCCACCAGCAGAGGGGGTGAAGGAAACTATGGCTACACCTTC	CATSRGGEGNYGYTF
TRBV6-1	NA	TRBJ2-6	NA	TGTGCCAGCAGTTCACAGGGATCTGGGGCCAACGTCCTGACTTTC	CASSSQGSGANVLTF
TRBV6-1	NA	TRBJ1-2	NA	TGTGCCAGCAGTGAAGCCACCGACAGCGTCTATGGCTACACCTTC	CASSEATDSVYGYTF
TRBV6-5	NA	TRBJ2-1	NA	TGTGCCAGCAGGCCGGGACTCCCAACCTATGAGCAGTTCTTC	CASRPGLPTYEQFF
TRBV5-8	NA	TRBJ1-1	NA	TGTGCCAGCTCCTTATGGGGCGGGATGAACACTGAAGCTTTCTTT	CASSLWGGMNTEAFF